The 31 T cell receptor beta chains below were found in one sample sequenced in a study of T cells in Graves' hyperthyroidism and ophthalmopathy. RNA transcripts gave rise to amplified TCR beta CDR3 regions. The HTBI primer set drove a first-round RT-PCR of the TCR CDR3. TCRdb reanalysed the multiplex PCR reads using MiXCR and keeps one entry per CDR3 protein. There are 550,000 to 800,000 distinct CDR3 sequences in the sample; 16% occur only once, and around 8.1% lies in the top ten. The sequenced sample was blood. These receptor sequences come from a man between 18 and 35 years old with Graves' hyperthyroidism.

This clonotype was recorded many times. The chain carries TRBV18 and TRBJ2-1, with 11 bases matching TRBD1. This CDR3 comprises 16 residues. V trimming: 5 bases; J trimming: 4 bases; junction bases outside the gene matches: 7. CDR1 is KGHSH and CDR2 is LQKENI in the germline V gene. For the CDR3, the DNA is TGTGCCAGCTCAAGAACCGGGACAGGGGGTTACAATGAGCAGTTCTTC. This gives the protein CASSRTGTGGYNEQFF.

V is TRBV20-1 and J is TRBJ2-2, with D unresolved. V was pared by 4 bases and J by 7 bases, with 4 bases between. The CDR3 sequence is 10 residues long. Germline V CDR1 and CDR2: DFQATT, SNEGSKA (reference sequence). CDR3 DNA sequence: TGCAGTGCTATGTACGGGGAGCTGTTTTTT. It codes for CSAMYGELFF.

This sequence joins TRBV20-1 and TRBJ2-5; weak D call: TRBD1 (6 bases). V was cut by 2 bases and J by 6 bases, with 10 bases left in between. Per the germline V gene, CDR1 is DFQATT and CDR2 is SNEGSKA (reference sequence). This CDR3 region has 12 residues. In nucleotides, the CDR3 is TGCAGTGCTAGACTAACAGGGCAGACCCAGTACTTC. Its translation: CSARLTGQTQYF.

This chain links TRBV7-8 with TRBJ1-6; D remains unclear. Germline V gene lookup returns CDR1 SGHVS and CDR2 FQNEAQ. V was pared by 5 bases and J by 7 bases, with 9 bases between. This CDR3 is built from 13 residues. This CDR3 reads CASSITGNSPLHF. CDR3 in DNA: TGTGCCAGCAGCATTACCGGGAATTCACCCCTCCACTTT.

This clonotype was seen many times. The chain joins TRBV27 to TRBJ2-7; 14 bases are shared with TRBD2. This CDR3 comprises 17 residues. V was clipped by 4 bases and J by 3 bases; unmatched bases: 8. Germline CDR1 is MNHEY and CDR2 is SMNVEV (reference sequence). The CDR3 spells CASSSGPGLAGVYEQYF. The CDR3 DNA reads TGTGCCAGCAGTTCGGGGCCGGGACTAGCGGGAGTCTACGAGCAGTACTTC.

The rearrangement links TRBV10-3 to TRBJ2-1; perhaps TRBD1 as D (6 bases). Germline V gene lookup returns CDR1 ENHRY and CDR2 SYGVKD. Trimming took off 4 bases at V and 2 bases at J, with 9 bases between the two ends. This CDR3 contains 14 residues. The CDR3 nucleotides read TGTGCCATCAGTGGACAGGTAGCCTACAATGAGCAGTTCTTC. This gives the protein CAISGQVAYNEQFF.

The chain links TRBV20-1 to TRBJ1-2; 10 bases match TRBD1. The V gene end was trimmed by 0 bases and the J gene end by 4 bases; junction bases not matched to a gene: 2. CDR1 and CDR2 (germline): DFQATT, SNEGSKA (reference sequence). This CDR3 is built from 14 residues. CDR3 in amino acids: CSAREDRGAYGYTF. The DNA for the CDR3 is TGCAGTGCTAGAGAGGACAGGGGGGCCTATGGCTACACCTTC.

As regards this clonotype: Relative to the germline gene, one junction end is altered; a read error may explain this. The rearrangement joins TRBV12-3 or TRBV12-4 to TRBJ1-1; D is undetermined. The CDR3 is made up of 11 amino acids. CDR3 nucleotides: TGTTCCAGCAGTAACAAAGTGGAAGCTTTCTTT. Its translation: CSSSNKVEAFF.

Ten or more counts support this clonotype. This chain uses TRBV3-1 with TRBJ2-7; 10 bases agree with TRBD2. Germline loops: CDR1 LGHDT, CDR2 YNNKEL (reference sequence). The trim removed 0 bases at V and 6 bases at J, leaving 14 bases unmatched. The CDR3 runs to 18 residues. The CDR3 region is CASSQEGAGGLNWGEQYF. The CDR3 DNA follows: TGTGCCAGCAGCCAAGAGGGAGCGGGAGGGCTAAATTGGGGCGAGCAGTACTTC.

The rearrangement joins TRBV6-2 or TRBV6-3 to TRBJ2-7; tentative D call: TRBD1 (6 bases). Germline CDR1 reads MNHEY; CDR2 reads SVGEGT. V dropped 5 bases and J dropped 1 base, with 21 bases sitting between them. The CDR3 spans 17 residues. This CDR3 reads CASSTNREKAWSYEQYF. The CDR3 DNA is TGTGCCAGCAGTACTAACAGGGAAAAGGCTTGGTCCTACGAGCAGTACTTC.

The chain links TRBV12-3 or TRBV12-4 to TRBJ1-5; D unresolved. The CDR3 loop spans 15 amino acids. V lost 3 bases and J 1 base, leaving 10 bases between the germline ends. The CDR3 spells CASSFQGMSNQPQHF. The CDR3 nucleotides are TGTGCCAGCAGTTTCCAAGGGATGAGCAATCAGCCCCAGCATTTT.

This clonotype was counted only a few times. V gene TRBV27 combines with J gene TRBJ2-1; 9 bases are a match to TRBD2. Germline trimming cut 6 bases from V and 1 base from J; bases unmatched to any gene: 7. Germline values: CDR1 MNHEY, CDR2 SMNVEV (reference sequence). The CDR3 consists of 16 residues. CDR3 nucleotides: TGTGCCAGCAGCCACCATGCGGGAGGGTCCTACAATGAGCAGTTCTTC. Its translation is CASSHHAGGSYNEQFF.

This clonotype was recorded at least ten times. The chain has TRBV20-1 and TRBJ2-1; 9 nucleotides align to TRBD2. Germline V gene lookup returns CDR1 DFQATT and CDR2 SNEGSKA (reference sequence). V lost 3 bases and J lost 5; bases outside the gene matches: 5. The CDR3 has 14 residues. The CDR3 protein is CSARGTSFHNEQFF. DNA for the CDR3: TGCAGTGCTAGGGGGACTAGCTTCCACAATGAGCAGTTCTTC.

This clonotype has ten or more counts. The rearrangement joins TRBV28 to TRBJ2-7; the D is unclear. Trimming took 4 bases from V and 1 from J, leaving 8 bases between them. CDR3 size: 13 residues. Germline values: CDR1 MDHEN, CDR2 SYDVKM. The DNA of the CDR3 is TGTGCCAGCAGTTCGACCCCGTCCTACGAGCAGTACTTC. This sequence encodes CASSSTPSYEQYF.

Comment on this clonotype: An end of the junction differs from the germline gene, which may be a read error. V gene TRBV7-9 combines with J gene TRBJ2-3; TRBD1 aligns across 7 bases. The length of the CDR3 is 18 residues. Germline V gene sequence: CDR1 SEHNR, CDR2 FQNEAQ (reference sequence). The CDR3 region has the DNA TGTGCCAGCAGCTCTCGTCCCGGGACAGTGCGGACATCTGATACGCAGTGTTTT. This sequence encodes CASSSRPGTVRTSDTQCF.

The rearrangement uses TRBV10-2 and TRBJ2-5; no firm D call. The CDR3 is made up of 13 amino acids. Per the germline V gene, CDR1 is WSHSY and CDR2 is SAAADI. The V end was cut by 3 bases, the J end by 5 bases, with 10 bases between. CDR3 region: CASSEGSWETQYF. In DNA form, the CDR3 reads TGCGCCAGCAGTGAAGGGTCTTGGGAGACCCAGTACTTC.

The J gene is TRBJ1-6, the V gene TRBV7-6; perhaps TRBD1 as D (6 bases). The CDR3 covers 16 residues. Per germline, CDR1 SGHVS and CDR2 FNYEAQ. V dropped 2 bases and J dropped 9 bases, with 17 bases sitting between them. This CDR3 reads CASSLSGGNRFSPLHF. CDR3 coding DNA: TGTGCCAGCAGCTTAAGTGGGGGCAATAGGTTTTCACCCCTCCACTTT.

V and J are TRBV7-9 and TRBJ2-1, with 9 bases matching TRBD1. The CDR3 extends over 20 amino acids. Germline CDR1 is SEHNR and CDR2 is FQNEAQ (reference sequence). V dropped 5 bases and J dropped 0; count of bases not matched to a gene: 17. The CDR3 coding sequence is TGTGCCAGCAGCCCGAGACAGGGGGAGGGGCTATTTCTCTCCTACAATGAGCAGTTCTTC. Translation: CASSPRQGEGLFLSYNEQFF.

This chain uses TRBV12-3 or TRBV12-4 with TRBJ2-3, with a tentative D call TRBD2 (6 bases). V was shortened by 4 bases and J by 5 bases, with 10 bases between the two germline ends. The CDR3 is made up of 13 amino acids. The CDR3 DNA follows: TGTGCCAGCAGTTGGGAGGTTGGAGATACGCAGTATTTT. It yields the protein CASSWEVGDTQYF.

This clonotype was detected many times. J is TRBJ2-3 and V is TRBV28; D is ambiguous. There are 14 residues in the CDR3. CDR1 and CDR2 from the germline V gene are MDHEN and SYDVKM. V was clipped by 2 bases and J by 1 base, with 7 bases between them. The CDR3 DNA is TGTGCCAGCAGTTTACCCCGGGGCACAGATACGCAGTATTTT. Residues: CASSLPRGTDTQYF.

This rearrangement joins TRBV20-1 to TRBJ1-2, with 9 bases that match TRBD1. The germline gives CDR1 DFQATT, CDR2 SNEGSKA (reference sequence). Trimming removed 5 bases from V and 4 bases from J; junction bases left unmatched: 5. The length of the CDR3 is 13 residues. This chain's CDR3 is CSAEDRGGYGYTF. Here the CDR3 DNA reads TGCAGTGCTGAGGACAGGGGAGGCTATGGCTACACCTTC.

This clonotype was counted many times. The chain uses TRBV11-3 and TRBJ2-7; either TRBD1 or TRBD2 may supply D (5 bases each). Germline lookup yields CDR1 SGHNT and CDR2 YENEEA. V lost 3 bases and J lost 6, with 12 bases in between. The CDR3 has 13 residues. Here the CDR3 reads CASSFGALGEQYF. The DNA for the CDR3 is TGTGCCAGCAGCTTCGGGGCTCTGGGCGAGCAGTACTTC.

Only a few counts were recorded for this clonotype. One end of the junction varies from germline; a read error may be responsible. The chain couples TRBV7-7 to TRBJ2-5; TRBD2 agrees at 7 bases. CDR1 is SSHAT, CDR2 FNYEAQ, per germline (reference sequence). The CDR3 length is 15 residues. The CDR3 protein is CASSLGSGLQETQYF. The CDR3 region has the DNA TGTGCTAGCAGCTTAGGTAGCGGGCTTCAAGAGACCCAGTACTTC.

This clonotype was found many times. The chain couples TRBV28 to TRBJ2-7; TRBD1 matches at 11 bases. The CDR3 extends over 14 amino acids. The junction had 3 bases not matched to a gene; V was cut back by 6 bases and J by 2 bases. Germline V gives CDR1 MDHEN, CDR2 SYDVKM. DNA of the CDR3: TGTGCCAGCAGGGGACAGGGGGTGACCTACGAGCAGTACTTC. It encodes CASRGQGVTYEQYF.

This clonotype showed up many times. The rearrangement links TRBV28 to TRBJ2-1; D perhaps matches TRBD1 (6 bases). V lost 4 bases to trimming and J lost 0 bases, with 13 bases between them. Germline-derived CDR1 and CDR2 are MDHEN and SYDVKM. The CDR3 is 16 residues long. The CDR3 region is CASSSPGHSSYNEQFF. CDR3 nucleotide sequence: TGTGCCAGCAGTTCACCGGGACACAGCTCCTACAATGAGCAGTTCTTC.

This sequence joins TRBV19 and TRBJ2-1; 7 nucleotides align to TRBD2. The CDR3 runs 15 residues. V was pared by 7 bases and J by 4 bases, with 10 bases of the junction left unmatched. CDR1 and CDR2 (germline): LNHDA, SQIVND (reference sequence). CDR3 nucleotide sequence: TGTGCCAGTACTGCGACTAGCTTGTTTTACAATGAGCAGTTCTTC. Protein product: CASTATSLFYNEQFF.

This clonotype was counted many times. This chain joins TRBV6-1 and TRBJ2-4, with D perhaps being TRBD1 or TRBD2 (5 bases each). The germline gives CDR1 MNHNS, CDR2 SASEGT. This CDR3 region has 14 residues. Trimming pared 8 bases from V and 8 bases from J, leaving 19 bases between. As DNA, the CDR3 is TGTGCCAGCGGAAGGGACCTTATTGTCGACATTCAGTACTTC. It codes for CASGRDLIVDIQYF.

At least ten counts were recorded for this clonotype. The chain couples TRBV2 to TRBJ2-1; no definite D call. The CDR3 covers 14 residues. The germline V gene has CDR1 SNHLY and CDR2 FYNNEI. V dropped 0 bases and J dropped 0 bases, with 3 bases sitting between them. The CDR3 nucleotides read TGTGCCAGCAGTGAAGCGGGCTCCTACAATGAGCAGTTCTTC. It yields the protein CASSEAGSYNEQFF.

V is TRBV4-3 and J is TRBJ2-1; no reliable D call. With 0 bases removed from V and 0 bases from J, the gap between germline ends came to 18 bases. The CDR3 length is 19 residues. The germline V gene has CDR1 LGHNA and CDR2 YSLEER. CDR3 coding DNA: TGCGCCAGCAGCCAAGATCCCCCCCGAGCCCCGAGCTCCTACAATGAGCAGTTCTTC. This codes for CASSQDPPRAPSSYNEQFF.

In the case of this clonotype: One junction end disagrees with the germline gene, perhaps due to a read error. V and J are TRBV29-1 and TRBJ2-1; 8 positions agree with TRBD1. This CDR3 has 15 residues. Germline V CDR1 and CDR2: SQVTM, ANQGSEA. CDR3 nucleotide sequence: TGCAGCGTACGCCTACCGGGACAGGCTCACAATGAGCAGATCTTC. Its translation is CSVRLPGQAHNEQIF.

The chain links TRBV18 to TRBJ2-5; D possibly corresponds to TRBD2 (5 bases). CDR1 KGHSH and CDR2 LQKENI come from the germline V gene. The V end lost 1 base, the J end lost 0 bases, and 12 bases lay between the germline ends. CDR3 size: 16 residues. CDR3 nucleotides: TGTGCCAGCTCACCACTAGCGACAAAGTACCAAGAGACCCAGTACTTC. It yields the protein CASSPLATKYQETQYF.